Presented here are 31 T cell receptor beta chains from one specimen sequenced in a study of regulatory dendritic cells for organ transplantation. Their cognate antigens are unknown. Sequencing used immunoSEQ multiplex PCR; TCRdb keeps in-frame clones, though not all of them. Of approximately 4,000 clones in the sample, over 55% were seen once. Allogeneic regulatory or mature dendritic cells were co-cultured for 4 to 6 days with CFSE-labeled sorted T cells at 1:10. The sequenced sample was memory CD8+ T cells from blood cultured with dendritic cells. Subset: CD45RO+ memory T cells. The receptors derive from a human donor in good health.

This clone was observed once. The J gene is TRBJ2-3, the V gene TRBV6-5; the match to TRBD1 covers 10 bases. Germline V lookup: CDR1 MNHEY, CDR2 SVGAGI. CDR3 length: 15 residues. Unmatched junction bases numbered 1, after V lost 0 bases and J lost 4 bases. CDR3 amino acids: CASSYSTGGADTQYF. The DNA for the CDR3 is TGTGCCAGCAGTTACTCGACAGGGGGCGCAGATACGCAGTATTTT.

The J gene is TRBJ2-3, the V gene TRBV7-6, with TRBD2 matching 10 bases. The CDR3 runs 16 residues. With 3 bases clipped from V and 5 bases from J, the junction kept 8 bases outside the gene matches. Germline CDR1 and CDR2: SGHVS and FNYEAQ. The CDR3 region has the DNA TGTGCCAGCAGCTTGGGCGGACTAGCGGAGGGAGATACGCAGTATTTT. Its translation: CASSLGGLAEGDTQYF. The full variable domain, rest sourced from reference TRBV7-6 and TRBJ2-3, is GAGVSQSPRYKVTKRGQDVALRCDPISGHVSLYWYRQALGQGPEFLTYFNYEAQQDKSGLPNDRFSAERPEGSISTLTIQRTEQRDSAMYRCASSLGGLAEGDTQYFGPGTRLTVL.

This sequence joins TRBV27 and TRBJ2-7; 7 nucleotides match TRBD1. Per the germline V gene, CDR1 is MNHEY and CDR2 is SMNVEV (reference sequence). The CDR3 is made up of 14 amino acids. With V trimmed by 8 bases and J by 0 bases, 7 bases remained unmatched. Here the CDR3 DNA reads TGTGCCAGCGGTTGGACAGGAGACTCCTACGAGCAGTACTTC. Translated: CASGWTGDSYEQYF.

The J gene is TRBJ1-1, the V gene TRBV7-8; a weak D match, TRBD1 (6 bases). Trimming removed 5 bases at V and 0 bases at J, with 13 bases between. Germline CDR1 reads SGHVS; CDR2 reads FQNEAQ. The CDR3 spans 15 residues. This CDR3 is CASSTRQALNTEAFF. Here the CDR3 DNA reads TGTGCCAGCAGCACCAGACAGGCGCTGAACACTGAAGCTTTCTTT.

This clone was counted only a few times. The chain has TRBV28 and TRBJ2-7; D is ambiguous. The CDR3 totals 12 residues. Trimming took 1 base from V and 7 from J, leaving 8 bases between them. CDR1 is MDHEN, CDR2 SYDVKM, per germline. CDR3 coding DNA: TGTGCCAGCAGTTTATTTTCGGGTGAGCAGTACTTC. As protein: CASSLFSGEQYF.

The genes are TRBV7-2 and TRBJ2-7; 7 bases agree with TRBD2. The CDR3 length is 17 residues. Germline V gene data show CDR1 as SGHTA and CDR2 as FQGNSA. The ends lost 4 bases at V and 6 bases at J; junction bases unmatched: 18. Here the CDR3 reads CASSSHPLLSGNCEQYF. CDR3 in DNA: TGTGCCAGCAGCTCACACCCCCTTTTAAGCGGGAACTGCGAGCAGTACTTC.

The rearrangement joins TRBV4-1 to TRBJ2-2; weak D call: TRBD2 (6 bases). V was trimmed by 2 bases and J by 6 bases, leaving 10 bases between them. CDR3 length: 14 amino acids. Germline lookup yields CDR1 MGHRA and CDR2 YSYEKL. DNA of the CDR3: TGCGCCAGCAGCCAATTTTCGGGGGCCGGGGAGCTGTTTTTT. Protein: CASSQFSGAGELFF.

The chain joins TRBV6-1 to TRBJ1-2; 7 bases are a match to TRBD1. Germline V gene sequence: CDR1 MNHNS, CDR2 SASEGT. This CDR3 contains 13 residues. V lost 2 bases to trimming and J lost 8 bases; unmatched junction nucleotides: 5. The CDR3 sequence: CASSEKGAEGYTF. The CDR3 coding sequence is TGTGCCAGCAGTGAAAAGGGGGCGGAAGGCTACACCTTC.

The chain recombines TRBV6-1 with TRBJ2-1, with TRBD2 matching 7 bases. Germline CDR1 and CDR2: MNHNS and SASEGT. The CDR3 length is 16 residues. J gave up 2 bases and V 0 bases, and 4 bases lay outside the gene matches. The CDR3 loop is CASSEASGGAYNEQFF. In nucleotides, the CDR3 is TGTGCCAGCAGTGAAGCGTCGGGAGGTGCCTACAATGAGCAGTTCTTC.

The rearrangement links TRBV9 to TRBJ1-1; 8 bases agree with TRBD1. The CDR3 loop spans 15 amino acids. V dropped 5 bases and J dropped 0; count of bases not matched to a gene: 6. The V gene's germline CDR1 is SGDLS and CDR2 YYNGEE. Written as DNA, the CDR3 is TGTGCCAGCAGTTTTACGGGACAGGTGAACACTGAAGCTTTCTTT. This encodes CASSFTGQVNTEAFF.

This clone is termed large (0.1 to 1%). The genes are TRBV7-2 and TRBJ2-1; either TRBD1 or TRBD2 may supply D (5 bases each). CDR1 and CDR2 from the germline V gene are SGHTA and FQGNSA. This CDR3 is 15 amino acids long. The V end was cut by 2 bases, the J end by 5 bases, with 13 bases between. The CDR3 DNA reads TGTGCCAGCAGCTTAACCGGGGCTCTAAACAATGAGCAGTTCTTC. It encodes CASSLTGALNNEQFF. The variable domain in full, completed from reference TRBV7-2 and TRBJ2-1, reads GAGVSQSPSNKVTEKGKDVELRCDPISGHTALYWYRQSLGQGLEFLIYFQGNSAPDKSGLPSDRFSAERTGGSVSTLTIQRTQQEDSAVYLCASSLTGALNNEQFFGPGTRLTVL.

Relative to its sample, this clone is large. The genes are TRBV10-1 and TRBJ2-3; 9 nucleotides line up with TRBD2. J lost 5 bases, V lost 2 bases, and 8 bases had no gene match. The CDR3 runs 16 residues. The V gene's germline CDR1 is WNHNN and CDR2 SYGVQD (reference sequence). The CDR3 reads CASSEEAGGPRDTQYF. Here the CDR3 DNA reads TGCGCCAGCAGTGAGGAGGCGGGAGGGCCTAGAGATACGCAGTATTTT.

V usage is TRBV9 and J usage is TRBJ2-3; a weak D match, TRBD2 (5 bases). Germline loops: CDR1 SGDLS, CDR2 YYNGEE. V was trimmed by 3 bases and J by 1 base, leaving 12 bases between them. This CDR3 spans 15 amino acids. The CDR3: CASSAAAAGTDTQYF. The DNA for the CDR3 is TGTGCCAGCAGCGCAGCGGCGGCCGGCACAGATACGCAGTATTTT.

This sequence joins TRBV2 and TRBJ2-7, with D uncertain. The germline V gene encodes CDR1 SNHLY and CDR2 FYNNEI. The CDR3 sequence is 13 residues long. V gave up 6 bases and J gave up 2 bases, with 11 bases separating them. CDR3 protein: CASSPAETYEQYF. In DNA, the CDR3 is TGTGCCAGCAGCCCCGCCGAGACCTACGAGCAGTACTTC. The variable domain in full, completed from reference TRBV2 and TRBJ2-7, reads EPEVTQTPSHQVTQMGQEVILRCVPISNHLYFYWYRQILGQKVEFLVSFYNNEISEKSEIFDDQFSVERPDGSNFTLKIRSTKLEDSAMYFCASSPAETYEQYFGPGTRLTVT.

With respect to this clone: The junction departs from germline at one end; a sequencing error may be responsible. This chain connects TRBV7-7 to TRBJ1-2; 8 bases line up with TRBD1. This CDR3 spans 16 amino acids. Germline V gene sequence: CDR1 SSHAT, CDR2 FNYEAQ (reference sequence). Written as DNA, the CDR3 is TGTGCTAGCAGCTTGGGGACAGGACTCCGAAACTATGGCTACACCTTC. Protein: CASSLGTGLRNYGYTF. Filled out from reference TRBV7-7 and TRBJ1-2, the complete variable domain reads GAGVSQSPRYKVTKRGQDVTLRCDPISSHATLYWYQQALGQGPEFLTYFNYEAQPDKSGLPSDRFSAERPEGSISTLTIQRTEQRDSAMYRCASSLGTGLRNYGYTFGSGTRLTVV.

The chain employs TRBV7-9 and TRBJ1-2; the D gene is possibly TRBD1 (5 bases). The CDR3 spans 17 residues. The V and J ends lost 5 bases and 3 bases respectively, with 22 bases between them. The germline V gene has CDR1 SEHNR and CDR2 FQNEAQ (reference sequence). The CDR3 reads CASSTRDGKLRDYGYTF. CDR3 nucleotide sequence: TGTGCCAGCAGCACACGGGACGGCAAATTACGAGACTATGGCTACACCTTC.

The genes are TRBV7-3 and TRBJ2-5; 9 bases match TRBD1. Germline-derived CDR1 and CDR2 are SGHTA and FQGTGA. The CDR3 spans 17 residues. Losses at the gene ends were 2 bases for V and 1 base for J; bases not matched to a gene: 8. The CDR3: CASSLGPDRGGQETQYF. For the CDR3, the DNA is TGTGCCAGCAGCTTAGGTCCGGACAGGGGTGGCCAAGAGACCCAGTACTTC.

This clone has only a few counts. J is TRBJ2-7 and V is TRBV10-3; D unclear. The CDR3 is 12 residues long. Germline CDR1 reads ENHRY; CDR2 reads SYGVKD. Trimming removed 11 bases from V and 2 bases from J, with 13 bases in between. The CDR3 DNA follows: TGTGCCTCCAGTACGGTTACCTACGAGCAGTACTTC. This translates into CASSTVTYEQYF.

The gene calls are TRBV6-5 and TRBJ1-5; no definite D call. Looked up from germline, CDR1 is MNHEY and CDR2 is SVGAGI. Deletions cut 4 bases from V and 2 bases from J, with 9 bases between. CDR3 length: 14 amino acids. CDR3 nucleotide sequence: TGTGCCAGCAGTTCGCTATTTGGCAATCAGCCCCAGCATTTT. This sequence encodes CASSSLFGNQPQHF.

The V gene is TRBV7-9, the J gene TRBJ2-3, with D perhaps TRBD1 (5 bases). Per germline, CDR1 SEHNR and CDR2 FQNEAQ (reference sequence). The CDR3 has 15 residues. Between the trimmed V and J ends, which lost 11 bases and 2 bases, there was a span of 20 bases. The CDR3 DNA sequence: TGTGCCGGTCAAGGTCAGGGTACTACCACAGATACGCAGTATTTT. It is translated as CAGQGQGTTTDTQYF.

The rearrangement links TRBV6-5 to TRBJ2-1; D may match TRBD1 or TRBD2 (5 bases each). Germline assignment: CDR1 MNHEY and CDR2 SVGAGI. V lost 4 bases and J 6 bases, leaving 10 bases between the germline ends. This CDR3 spans 13 amino acids. CDR3 protein: CASSSLGANEQFF. CDR3 DNA sequence: TGTGCCAGCAGTTCCCTCGGGGCCAATGAGCAGTTCTTC.

The rearrangement uses TRBV7-9 and TRBJ1-2; D gene unclear. There are 14 residues in the CDR3. Germline values: CDR1 SEHNR, CDR2 FQNEAQ (reference sequence). With 5 bases removed from V and 4 bases from J, the gap between germline ends came to 14 bases. The CDR3 bases are TGTGCCAGCAGCCAAGACGGACTTCCCTATGGCTACACCTTC. This translates into CASSQDGLPYGYTF. Supplemented by reference TRBV7-9 and TRBJ1-2, the full variable domain reads DTGVSQNPRHKITKRGQNVTFRCDPISEHNRLYWYRQTLGQGPEFLTYFQNEAQLEKSRLLSDRFSAERPKGSFSTLEIQRTEQGDSAMYLCASSQDGLPYGYTFGSGTRLTVV.

V and J are TRBV10-2 and TRBJ2-1; 9 nucleotides line up with TRBD2. V shed 8 bases, J shed 6 bases, and the junction held 8 bases outside the gene matches. CDR3 length equals 14 residues. Looked up from germline, CDR1 is WSHSY and CDR2 is SAAADI. The CDR3 DNA follows: TGCGCCAGCGACCCGGGACTAGCTTCCAATGAGCAGTTCTTC. Translation: CASDPGLASNEQFF.

This clone showed up just a few times. The rearrangement joins TRBV4-3 to TRBJ1-4; 12 bases agree with TRBD1. The CDR3 is 16 residues long. The J segment lost 8 bases and the V segment lost 1 base, leaving 5 bases of the junction unmatched. Germline V gene data show CDR1 as LGHNA and CDR2 as YSLEER. CDR3 region: CASSQVAGTGGEKLFF. As DNA, the CDR3 is TGCGCCAGCAGCCAAGTTGCCGGGACAGGGGGCGAAAAACTGTTTTTT.

The chain uses TRBV6-1 and TRBJ2-1; TRBD2 agrees at 9 bases. This CDR3 is 15 amino acids long. Trimming took 4 bases from V and 3 from J; bases not matched to a gene: 4. CDR1 and CDR2 (germline): MNHNS, SASEGT. The CDR3 is CASSVELAGYNEQFF. The CDR3 bases are TGTGCCAGCAGTGTGGAACTAGCGGGCTACAATGAGCAGTTCTTC.

J is TRBJ1-1 and V is TRBV27; TRBD1 aligns across 7 bases. Germline values: CDR1 MNHEY, CDR2 SMNVEV (reference sequence). The CDR3 extends over 14 amino acids. The junction had 3 bases not matched to a gene; V was cut back by 5 bases and J by 0 bases. The CDR3 is CASSIGGLNTEAFF. The DNA for the CDR3 is TGTGCCAGCAGTATAGGGGGCTTGAACACTGAAGCTTTCTTT.

This clone turned up a few times. The chain links TRBV5-1 to TRBJ2-7; 10 bases map to TRBD1. CDR1 and CDR2 (germline): SGHRS, YFSETQ. Trimming took 5 bases from V and 3 from J; bases not matched to a gene: 14. There are 17 residues in the CDR3. The DNA of the CDR3 is TGCGCCAGCAGTTGGACAGGGGGTTCTCCTGGTAACTACGAGCAGTACTTC. Encoded protein: CASSWTGGSPGNYEQYF.

This clone was observed a handful of times. V and J are TRBV27 and TRBJ2-5; D not certain. Trimming stripped 7 bases from V and 6 bases from J, with 18 bases between. The CDR3 is 14 amino acids. CDR1 and CDR2 from the germline V gene are MNHEY and SMNVEV (reference sequence). The CDR3 bases are TGTGCCAGCAAGGTATCAGAAATTGGGCAGACCCAGTACTTC. Protein: CASKVSEIGQTQYF.

The chain recombines TRBV4-1 with TRBJ1-5, with D uncertain. The CDR3 loop spans 13 amino acids. Germline CDR1 and CDR2: MGHRA and YSYEKL. V lost 0 bases, J lost 4 bases, and 4 bases lay in between. The DNA for the CDR3 is TGCGCCAGCAGCCAAGATCGGAATCAGCCCCAGCATTTT. It is translated as CASSQDRNQPQHF.

A few counts support this clone. The chain uses TRBV27 and TRBJ1-2; tentative D call: TRBD1 (5 bases). Germline V gene data show CDR1 as MNHEY and CDR2 as SMNVEV (reference sequence). Between the trimmed V and J ends, which lost 6 bases and 4 bases, there was a span of 18 bases. The CDR3 has 15 amino acids. Here the CDR3 DNA reads TGTGCCAGCAGCCCGGGACCATGGGTGGTCTATGGCTACACCTTC. It codes for CASSPGPWVVYGYTF.

The V call is TRBV28, the J call TRBJ2-4; D possibly uses TRBD1 or TRBD2 (7 bases each). The CDR3 has 19 residues. Per germline, CDR1 MDHEN and CDR2 SYDVKM. V lost 3 bases, J lost 0 bases, and 21 bases lay in between. CDR3 residues: CASSLGGGQHLLAKNIQYF. For the CDR3, the DNA is TGTGCCAGCAGTTTGGGAGGGGGACAGCACTTACTAGCCAAAAACATTCAGTACTTC.